The present T cell receptor (beta chain) was sequenced within a study of shared clonotypes between healthy human individuals. Per germline, CDR1 SGHRS and CDR2 YFSETQ. V lost 1 base to trimming and J lost 5 bases; unmatched junction nucleotides: 21. The CDR3 is 23 residues long. TCRdb's copy holds only in-frame clones and misses some; the assay was immunoSEQ multiplex PCR. Here the sample spans hundreds of thousands of clones, more than 85% being singletons. CD8 cells regarded as naive lacked CD45RO, were positively chosen for CCR7, and omitted terminally differentiated effector memory CD45RA+ cells. Findings and caveats of the study: The represented genetic and exposure-history diversity was limited by the small number of donors.

A word on this clone: The antigen remains unidentified.

Sequenced material: naive CD8+ T cells sorted from blood. This chain links TRBV5-1 with TRBJ2-2, with 15 bases matching TRBD2. The TCR comes from a man aged 25 to 40 in good health. The CDR3 is CASSLPSSSTEGLAGGVTGELFF. In DNA form, the CDR3 reads TGCGCCAGCAGCTTGCCTTCCTCGTCCACAGAGGGACTAGCGGGAGGAGTAACCGGGGAGCTGTTTTTT. Based on the CDR3 plus reference TRBV5-1 and TRBJ2-2, the full variable domain is KAGVTQTPRYLIKTRGQQVTLSCSPISGHRSVSWYQQTPGQGLQFLFEYFSETQRNKGNFPGRFSGRQFSNSRSEMNVSTLELGDSALYLCASSLPSSSTEGLAGGVTGELFFGEGSRLTVL.